Sequencing of this T cell receptor (beta chain) was carried out in a study of cytotoxic CD8 clonotypes in ibrutinib-treated CLL. V was cut by 4 bases and J by 1 base, with 10 bases left in between. The CDR3 runs 15 residues. Germline assignment: CDR1 MNHEY and CDR2 SMNVEV (reference sequence). Only in-frame clones appear in the TCRdb table, and some are missing; sequencing was by immunoSEQ multiplex PCR. The table shows more than 200,000 clones, with 60% to 75% occurring only once. This TCR came from a human donor with chronic lymphocytic leukemia. The source material was PBMCs, sampled after 24 months of ibrutinib treatment. V and J are TRBV27 and TRBJ2-2, with TRBD2 as a possible D gene (5 bases). The CDR3 DNA reads TGTGCCAGCAGTTATACGGGAATGAACACCGGGGAGCTGTTTTTT. Residues: CASSYTGMNTGELFF.